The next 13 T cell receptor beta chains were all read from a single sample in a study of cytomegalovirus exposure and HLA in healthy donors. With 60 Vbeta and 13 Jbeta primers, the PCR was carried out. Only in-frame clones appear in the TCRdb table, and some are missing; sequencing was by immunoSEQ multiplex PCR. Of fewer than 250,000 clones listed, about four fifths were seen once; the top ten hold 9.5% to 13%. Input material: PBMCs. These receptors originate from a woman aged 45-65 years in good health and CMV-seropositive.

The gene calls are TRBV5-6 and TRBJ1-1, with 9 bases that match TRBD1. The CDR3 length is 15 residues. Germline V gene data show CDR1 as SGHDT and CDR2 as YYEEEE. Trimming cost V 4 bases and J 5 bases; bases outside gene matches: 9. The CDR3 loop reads CASSGQGTLRTEAFF. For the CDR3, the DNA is TGTGCCAGCAGCGGACAGGGGACCCTGAGGACTGAAGCTTTCTTT.

CDR3 nucleotides: TGTGCCAGCAGCCAGCAACCCAGCGGGGGGGACACCGGGGAGCTGTTTTTT. Its protein product is CASSQQPSGGDTGELFF. This chain uses TRBV4-2 with TRBJ2-2; TRBD2 matches at 10 bases. The germline CDR1 and CDR2 sequences are LGHNA and YNFKEQ. This CDR3 comprises 17 residues. J gave up 3 bases and V 3 bases, and 7 bases lay outside the gene matches.

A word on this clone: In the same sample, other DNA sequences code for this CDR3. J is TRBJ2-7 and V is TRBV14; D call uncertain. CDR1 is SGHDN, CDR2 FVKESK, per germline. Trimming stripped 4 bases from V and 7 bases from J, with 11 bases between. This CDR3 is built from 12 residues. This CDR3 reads CASSPHVYEQYF. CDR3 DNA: TGTGCCAGCAGCCCACATGTGTATGAGCAGTACTTC.

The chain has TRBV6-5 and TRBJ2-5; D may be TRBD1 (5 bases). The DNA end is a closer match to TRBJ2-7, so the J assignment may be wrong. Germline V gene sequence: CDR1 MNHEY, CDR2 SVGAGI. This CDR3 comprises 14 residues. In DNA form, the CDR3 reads TGTGCCTCTCAAGCAGGGATCCCCTCCTACGAGCAGTACTTC. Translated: CASQAGIPSYEQYF.

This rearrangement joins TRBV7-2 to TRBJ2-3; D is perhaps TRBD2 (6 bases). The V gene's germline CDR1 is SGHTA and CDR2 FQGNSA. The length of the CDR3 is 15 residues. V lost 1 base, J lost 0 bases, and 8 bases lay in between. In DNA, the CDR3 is TGTGCCAGCAGCTTAGATCTAGCGAGCACAGATACGCAGTATTTT. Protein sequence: CASSLDLASTDTQYF.

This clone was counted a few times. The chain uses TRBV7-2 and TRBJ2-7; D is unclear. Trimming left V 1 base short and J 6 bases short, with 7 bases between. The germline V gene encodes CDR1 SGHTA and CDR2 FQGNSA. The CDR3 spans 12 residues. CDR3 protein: CASSLVLFEQYF. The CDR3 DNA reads TGTGCCAGCAGCTTAGTTCTATTCGAGCAGTACTTC.

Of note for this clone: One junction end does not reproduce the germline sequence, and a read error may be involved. The DNA of the CDR3 is TGTTCCAGCAGCTTTTCCGTCGAGACCCAGTACTTC. This translates into CSSSFSVETQYF. The chain has TRBV7-9 and TRBJ2-5; D ambiguous. Germline V CDR1 and CDR2: SEHNR, FQNEAQ (reference sequence). This CDR3 contains 12 residues.

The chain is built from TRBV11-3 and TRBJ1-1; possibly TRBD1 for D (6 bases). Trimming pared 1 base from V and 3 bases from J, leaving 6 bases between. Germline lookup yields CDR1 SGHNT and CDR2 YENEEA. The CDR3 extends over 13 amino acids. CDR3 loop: CASSLAGDTEAFF. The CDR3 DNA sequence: TGTGCCAGCAGCTTAGCAGGGGACACTGAAGCTTTCTTT. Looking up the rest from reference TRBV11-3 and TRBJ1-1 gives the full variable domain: EAGVVQSPRYKIIEKKQPVAFWCNPISGHNTLYWYLQNLGQGPELLIRYENEEAVDDSQLPKDRFSAERLKGVDSTLKIQPAELGDSAVYLCASSLAGDTEAFFGQGTRLTVV.

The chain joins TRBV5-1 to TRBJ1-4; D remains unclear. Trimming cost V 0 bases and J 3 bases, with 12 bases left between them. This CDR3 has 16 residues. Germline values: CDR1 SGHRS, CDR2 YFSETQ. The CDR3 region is CASSLAPGEANEKLFF. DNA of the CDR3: TGCGCCAGCAGCTTGGCGCCGGGAGAGGCTAATGAAAAACTGTTTTTT.

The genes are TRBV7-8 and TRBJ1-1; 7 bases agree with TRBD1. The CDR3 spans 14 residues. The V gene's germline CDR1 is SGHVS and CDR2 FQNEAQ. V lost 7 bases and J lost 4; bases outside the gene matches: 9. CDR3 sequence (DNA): TGTGCCAGCAACGACAGGGCGAGGGTCACTGAAGCTTTCTTT. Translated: CASNDRARVTEAFF.

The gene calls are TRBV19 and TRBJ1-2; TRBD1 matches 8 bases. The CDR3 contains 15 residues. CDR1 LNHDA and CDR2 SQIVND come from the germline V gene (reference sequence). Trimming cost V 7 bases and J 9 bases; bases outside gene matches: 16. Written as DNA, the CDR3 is TGTGCCAGTACTTTGGACAGGGCAGTTCTCGGAAGCTACACCTTC. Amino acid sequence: CASTLDRAVLGSYTF.

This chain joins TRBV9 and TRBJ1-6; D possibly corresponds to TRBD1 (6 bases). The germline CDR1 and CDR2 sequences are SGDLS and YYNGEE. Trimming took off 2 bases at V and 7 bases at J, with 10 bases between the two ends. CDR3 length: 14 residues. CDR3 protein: CASSVGGANSPLHF. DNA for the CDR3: TGTGCCAGCAGCGTGGGGGGGGCGAATTCACCCCTCCACTTT.

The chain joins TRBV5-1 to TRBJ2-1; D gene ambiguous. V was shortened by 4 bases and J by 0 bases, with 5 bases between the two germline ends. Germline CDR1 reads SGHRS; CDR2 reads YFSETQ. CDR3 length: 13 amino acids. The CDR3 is CASSPSSYNEQFF. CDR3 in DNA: TGCGCCAGCAGCCCGAGCTCCTACAATGAGCAGTTCTTC.